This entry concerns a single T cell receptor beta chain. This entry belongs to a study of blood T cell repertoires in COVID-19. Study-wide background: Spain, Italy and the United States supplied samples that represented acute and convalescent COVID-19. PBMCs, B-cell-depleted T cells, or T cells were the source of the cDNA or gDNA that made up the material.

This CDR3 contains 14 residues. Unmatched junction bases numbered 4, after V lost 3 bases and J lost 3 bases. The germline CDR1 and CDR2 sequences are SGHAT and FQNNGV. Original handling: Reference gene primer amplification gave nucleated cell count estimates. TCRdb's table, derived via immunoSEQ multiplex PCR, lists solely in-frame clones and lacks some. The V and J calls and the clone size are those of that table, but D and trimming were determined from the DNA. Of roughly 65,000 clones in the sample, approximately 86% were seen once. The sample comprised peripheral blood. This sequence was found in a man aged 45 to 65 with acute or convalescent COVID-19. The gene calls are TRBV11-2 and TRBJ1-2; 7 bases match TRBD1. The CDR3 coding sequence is TGTGCCAGCAGCTTGAGCACAGGGGACTATGGCTACACCTTC. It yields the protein CASSLSTGDYGYTF.